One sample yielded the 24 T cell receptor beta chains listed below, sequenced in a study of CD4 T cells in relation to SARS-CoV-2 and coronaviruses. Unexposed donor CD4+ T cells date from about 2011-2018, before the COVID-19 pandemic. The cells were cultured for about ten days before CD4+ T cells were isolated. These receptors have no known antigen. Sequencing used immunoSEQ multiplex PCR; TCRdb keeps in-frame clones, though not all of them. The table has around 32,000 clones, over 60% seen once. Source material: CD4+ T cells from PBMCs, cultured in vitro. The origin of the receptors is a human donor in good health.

The CDR3 sequence: CASSLRQGGTEAFF. In DNA form, the CDR3 reads TGTGCCAGCAGCCTCCGGCAGGGTGGCACTGAAGCTTTCTTT. This chain uses TRBV11-1 with TRBJ1-1, with a weak D call TRBD1 (5 bases). CDR3 length: 14 residues. Germline V gene lookup returns CDR1 SGHAT and CDR2 FQDESV (reference sequence). The V and J ends lost 5 bases and 4 bases respectively, with 14 bases between them.

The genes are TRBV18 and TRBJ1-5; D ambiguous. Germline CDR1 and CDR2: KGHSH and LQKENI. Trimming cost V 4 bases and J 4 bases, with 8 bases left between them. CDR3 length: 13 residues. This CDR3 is CASSQGSNQPQHF. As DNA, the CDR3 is TGTGCCAGCTCACAGGGATCGAATCAGCCCCAGCATTTT.

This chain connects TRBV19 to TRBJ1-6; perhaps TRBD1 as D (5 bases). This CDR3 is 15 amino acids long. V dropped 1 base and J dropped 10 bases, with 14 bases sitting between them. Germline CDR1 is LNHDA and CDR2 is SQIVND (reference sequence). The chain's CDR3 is CASSIAGDGDSPLHF. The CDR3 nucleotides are TGTGCCAGTAGTATAGCCGGGGACGGTGACTCACCCCTCCACTTT.

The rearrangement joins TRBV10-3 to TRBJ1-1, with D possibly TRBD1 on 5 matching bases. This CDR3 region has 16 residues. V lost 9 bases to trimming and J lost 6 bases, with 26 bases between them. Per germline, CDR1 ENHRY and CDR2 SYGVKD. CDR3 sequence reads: CAIGSAPYLLGAEAFF. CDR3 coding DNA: TGTGCCATTGGTTCGGCCCCTTACTTGTTGGGGGCTGAAGCTTTCTTT.

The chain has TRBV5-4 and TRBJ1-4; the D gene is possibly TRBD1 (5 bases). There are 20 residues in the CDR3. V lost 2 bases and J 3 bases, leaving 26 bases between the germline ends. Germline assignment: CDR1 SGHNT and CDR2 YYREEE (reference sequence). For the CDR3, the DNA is TGTGCCAGCAGCTTCCCTGGACATGTGTCGGGGGTTTTGGCTAATGAAAAACTGTTTTTT. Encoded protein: CASSFPGHVSGVLANEKLFF.

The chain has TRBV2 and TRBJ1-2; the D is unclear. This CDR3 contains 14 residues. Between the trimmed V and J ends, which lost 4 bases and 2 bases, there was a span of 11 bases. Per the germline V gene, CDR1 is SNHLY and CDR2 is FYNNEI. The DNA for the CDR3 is TGTGCCAGCAGTGCGGGATGGCTAAACTATGGCTACACCTTC. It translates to CASSAGWLNYGYTF.

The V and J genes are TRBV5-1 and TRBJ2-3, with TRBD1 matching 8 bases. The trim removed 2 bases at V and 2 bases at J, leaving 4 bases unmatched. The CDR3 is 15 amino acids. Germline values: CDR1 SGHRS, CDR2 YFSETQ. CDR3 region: CASSLTGGPTDTQYF. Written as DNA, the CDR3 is TGCGCCAGCAGCTTAACAGGGGGACCCACAGATACGCAGTATTTT.

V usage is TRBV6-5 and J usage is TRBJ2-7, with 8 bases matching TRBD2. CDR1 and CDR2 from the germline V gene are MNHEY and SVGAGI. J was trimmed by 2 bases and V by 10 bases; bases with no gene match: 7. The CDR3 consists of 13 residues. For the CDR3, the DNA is TGTGCCACCCAGCGGGAGTCCACCTACGAGCAGTACTTC. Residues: CATQRESTYEQYF.

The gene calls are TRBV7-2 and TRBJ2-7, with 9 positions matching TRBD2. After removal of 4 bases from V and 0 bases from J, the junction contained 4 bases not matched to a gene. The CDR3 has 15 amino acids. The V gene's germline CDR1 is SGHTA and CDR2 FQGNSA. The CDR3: CASSSDSGSSYEQYF. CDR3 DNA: TGTGCCAGCAGCTCCGATAGCGGGAGCTCCTACGAGCAGTACTTC.

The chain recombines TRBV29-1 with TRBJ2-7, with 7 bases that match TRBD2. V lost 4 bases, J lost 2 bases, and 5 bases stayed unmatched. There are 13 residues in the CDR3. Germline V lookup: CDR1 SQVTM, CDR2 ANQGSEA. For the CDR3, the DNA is TGCAGCGTTGGCCCTAGCGGCACCTACGAGCAGTACTTC. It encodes CSVGPSGTYEQYF.

CDR3 bases: TGCAGCGGTTCTAACAGGGTACCCACTGAAGCTTTCTTT. Protein: CSGSNRVPTEAFF. This chain links TRBV29-1 with TRBJ1-1; TRBD1 is a possible D gene (6 bases). CDR3 length equals 13 residues. The V gene lost 7 bases and the J gene lost 4 bases, with 16 bases spanning the gap. The germline gives CDR1 SQVTM, CDR2 ANQGSEA.

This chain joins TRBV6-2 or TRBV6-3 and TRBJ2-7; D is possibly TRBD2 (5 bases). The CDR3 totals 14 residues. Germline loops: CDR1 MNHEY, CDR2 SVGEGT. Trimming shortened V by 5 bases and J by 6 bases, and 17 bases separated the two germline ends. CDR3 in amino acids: CASSRSGSLGEQYF. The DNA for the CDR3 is TGTGCCAGCAGTAGATCGGGATCTCTGGGCGAGCAGTACTTC.

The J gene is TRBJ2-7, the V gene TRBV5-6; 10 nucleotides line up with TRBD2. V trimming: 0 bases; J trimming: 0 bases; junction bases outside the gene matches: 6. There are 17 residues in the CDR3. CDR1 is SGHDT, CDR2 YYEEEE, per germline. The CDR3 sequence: CASSLVSGGSSSYEQYF. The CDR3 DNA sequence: TGTGCCAGCAGCTTGGTTAGCGGGGGGTCGAGCTCCTACGAGCAGTACTTC.

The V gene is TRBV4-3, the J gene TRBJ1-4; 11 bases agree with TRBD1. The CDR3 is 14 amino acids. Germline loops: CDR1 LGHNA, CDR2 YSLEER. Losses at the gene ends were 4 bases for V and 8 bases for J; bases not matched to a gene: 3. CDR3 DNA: TGCGCCAGCAGCCGGGGACAGGGGGGGGAAAAACTGTTTTTT. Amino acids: CASSRGQGGEKLFF.

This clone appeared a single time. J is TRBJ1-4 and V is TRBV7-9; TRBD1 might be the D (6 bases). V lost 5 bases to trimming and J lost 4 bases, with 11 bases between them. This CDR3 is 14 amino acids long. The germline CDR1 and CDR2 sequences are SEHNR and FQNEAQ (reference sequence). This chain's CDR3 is CASSLNRDNEKLFF. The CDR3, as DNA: TGTGCCAGCAGCCTAAACAGGGATAATGAAAAACTGTTTTTT.

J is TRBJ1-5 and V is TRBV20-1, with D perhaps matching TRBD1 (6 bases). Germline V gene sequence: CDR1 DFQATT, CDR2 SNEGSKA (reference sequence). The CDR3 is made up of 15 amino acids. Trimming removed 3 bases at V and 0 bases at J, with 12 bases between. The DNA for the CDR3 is TGCAGTGCTAGTTTTGGGGGCTCTAGCAATCAGCCCCAGCATTTT. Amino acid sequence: CSASFGGSSNQPQHF.

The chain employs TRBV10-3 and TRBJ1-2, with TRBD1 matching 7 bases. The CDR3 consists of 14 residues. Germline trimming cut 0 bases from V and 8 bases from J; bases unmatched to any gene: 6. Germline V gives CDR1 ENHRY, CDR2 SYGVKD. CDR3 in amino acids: CAISESGTVPGYTF. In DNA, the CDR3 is TGTGCCATCAGTGAGTCCGGGACAGTGCCCGGCTACACCTTC.

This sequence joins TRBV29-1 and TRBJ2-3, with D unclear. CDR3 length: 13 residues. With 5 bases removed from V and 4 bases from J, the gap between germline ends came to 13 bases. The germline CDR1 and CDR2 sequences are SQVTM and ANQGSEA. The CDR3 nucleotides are TGCAGCGTTTCCGTCCTGTTATCAGATACGCAGTATTTT. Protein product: CSVSVLLSDTQYF.

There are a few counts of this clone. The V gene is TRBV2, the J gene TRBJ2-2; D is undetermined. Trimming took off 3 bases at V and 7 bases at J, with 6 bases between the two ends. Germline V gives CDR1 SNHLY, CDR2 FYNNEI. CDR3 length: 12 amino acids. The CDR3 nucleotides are TGTGCCAGCAGTGACCTACTCGGGGAGCTGTTTTTT. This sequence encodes CASSDLLGELFF.

The CDR3 sequence is CASSLSPRDHEQYF. For the CDR3, the DNA is TGTGCCAGTAGCCTGTCCCCCAGGGACCACGAGCAGTACTTC. The chain employs TRBV27 and TRBJ2-7; D tentatively fits TRBD1 or TRBD2 (5 bases each). The CDR3 runs to 14 residues. Per germline, CDR1 MNHEY and CDR2 SMNVEV (reference sequence). Between the trimmed V and J ends, which lost 9 bases and 5 bases, there was a span of 20 bases.

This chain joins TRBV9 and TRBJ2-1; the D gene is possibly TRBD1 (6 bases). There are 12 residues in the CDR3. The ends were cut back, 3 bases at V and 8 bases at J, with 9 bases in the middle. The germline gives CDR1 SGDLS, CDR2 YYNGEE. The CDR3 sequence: CASSESGDEQFF. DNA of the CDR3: TGTGCCAGCAGCGAGTCAGGGGATGAGCAGTTCTTC.

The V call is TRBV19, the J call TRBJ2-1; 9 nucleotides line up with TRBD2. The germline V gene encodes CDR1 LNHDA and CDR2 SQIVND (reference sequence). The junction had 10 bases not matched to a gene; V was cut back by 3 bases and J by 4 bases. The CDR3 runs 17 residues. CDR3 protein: CASSILTSGGGYNEQFF. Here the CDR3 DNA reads TGTGCCAGTAGTATTTTGACTAGCGGAGGGGGTTACAATGAGCAGTTCTTC.

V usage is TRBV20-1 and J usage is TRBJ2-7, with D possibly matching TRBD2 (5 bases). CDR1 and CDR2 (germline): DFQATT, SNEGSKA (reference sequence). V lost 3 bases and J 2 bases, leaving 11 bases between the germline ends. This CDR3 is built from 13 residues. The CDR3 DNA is TGCAGTGCTAGTGGTCTAGCTGCCTACGAGCAGTACTTC. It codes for CSASGLAAYEQYF.

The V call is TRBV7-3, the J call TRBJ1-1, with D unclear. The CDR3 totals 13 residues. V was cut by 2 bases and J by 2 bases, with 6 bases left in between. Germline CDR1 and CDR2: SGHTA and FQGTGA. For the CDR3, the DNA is TGTGCCAGCAGCTTAGGCAGCAACACTGAAGCTTTCTTT. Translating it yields CASSLGSNTEAFF.